This TCR beta chain was obtained from a study of T cells in narcolepsy. Assay: immunoSEQ multiplex PCR; the TCRdb copy retains only in-frame clones and omits some. The sample has roughly 25,000 clones, 75% to 85% seen once. Trimming left V 0 bases short and J 4 bases short, with 11 bases between. The CDR3 is made up of 15 amino acids. Germline CDR1 is SGHTA and CDR2 is FQGNSA. This TCR was sampled from a human donor in good health. The J gene is TRBJ2-3, the V gene TRBV7-2; D remains unclear. Sequencing input: memory (CD45RA-) CD4+ T cells from blood. For the CDR3, the DNA is TGTGCCAGCAGCTTAGCATTGAGGAACCCAGATACGCAGTATTTT. Protein product: CASSLALRNPDTQYF.